The clone carrying this T cell receptor (beta chain) has only a few counts. This specimen belongs to a study of T cells after yellow fever vaccination. Study findings and constraints: The secondary T-cell response peaked on day 5, not day 15, but was weaker. Among primary-vaccination clones, most reappeared after the booster, at about 95% for CD4 and under 90% for CD8. Only a small proportion of the clonotypes turned up in both the CD4 and the CD8 compartments, likely arising from convergent recombination.

The CDR3 consists of 13 residues. V was trimmed by 0 bases and J by 7 bases, leaving 13 bases between them. Germline CDR1 reads DFQATT; CDR2 reads SNEGSKA (reference sequence). From the 5' RACE reads, TCRdb called clonotypes with MiXCR, one entry per CDR3 protein. The repertoire holds 80,000 to 100,000 distinct CDR3 sequences, with roughly 9% as singletons. The sequence was obtained from a young man who received the YFV17D yellow fever vaccine. V usage is TRBV20-1 and J usage is TRBJ2-7; no definite D call. Sample: CD8+ T cells not binding an NS4B(214-222) dextramer, sorted from PBMCs, taken less than 16 days after the first yellow fever vaccination. This CDR3 reads CSARDSGADEQYF. Here the CDR3 DNA reads TGCAGTGCTAGAGATAGTGGTGCGGATGAGCAGTACTTC.